This passage covers 26 T cell receptor beta chains from one sample sequenced in a study of a mutant IDH1 vaccine in newly diagnosed glioma. Time point here: baseline, week 1 (first vaccination visit). Treatment specified: pre-vaccination baseline after standard-of-care therapy. Sequenced by immunoSEQ multiplex PCR; TCRdb stores in-frame clones only, minus some. The top ten hold 18% of the sample, which has approximately 36,000 clones, just under 95% seen once. Material: PBMCs, obtained from a glioma patient treated with radiotherapy, temozolomide or both. The receptors were gathered from a man in his late teens or twenties with glioma.

This chain connects TRBV5-5 to TRBJ2-1; TRBD2 matches 9 bases. V lost 0 bases to trimming and J lost 6 bases; unmatched junction nucleotides: 10. Germline V lookup: CDR1 SGHKS, CDR2 YYEKEE (reference sequence). There are 17 residues in the CDR3. CDR3 nucleotides: TGTGCCAGCAGCTTGGGGCTACTAGCGGGTTTAAGCAATGAGCAGTTCTTC. Translated: CASSLGLLAGLSNEQFF. Based on the CDR3 plus reference TRBV5-5 and TRBJ2-1, the full variable domain is DAGVTQSPTHLIKTRGQQVTLRCSPISGHKSVSWYQQVLGQGPQFIFQYYEKEERGRGNFPDRFSARQFPNYSSELNVNALLLGDSALYLCASSLGLLAGLSNEQFFGPGTRLTVL.

DNA for the CDR3: TGCGCCAGCAGCCGAGAGACTAACTACTACGAGCAGTACTTC. Protein sequence: CASSRETNYYEQYF. The rearrangement joins TRBV4-3 to TRBJ2-7; perhaps TRBD2 as D (5 bases). CDR3 length: 14 residues. CDR1 is LGHNA and CDR2 is YSLEER in the germline V gene. Between the trimmed V and J ends, which lost 4 bases and 3 bases, there was a span of 13 bases.

The count of this clone is one. The chain has TRBV4-3 and TRBJ1-4; D call uncertain. The CDR3 spans 15 residues. V was trimmed by 2 bases and J by 5 bases, leaving 12 bases between them. Germline-derived CDR1 and CDR2 are LGHNA and YSLEER. Here the CDR3 reads CASSQWATENEKLFF. The CDR3 nucleotides read TGCGCCAGCAGCCAATGGGCCACCGAGAATGAAAAACTGTTTTTT.

The chain joins TRBV10-2 to TRBJ2-1; D uncertain. There are 11 residues in the CDR3. V was clipped by 0 bases and J by 10 bases, with 4 bases between them. In germline, CDR1 is WSHSY, CDR2 SAAADI. This chain's CDR3 is CASSESREQFF. The CDR3 DNA follows: TGCGCCAGCAGTGAGTCGAGGGAGCAGTTCTTC.

The chain recombines TRBV7-2 with TRBJ2-5; the match to TRBD2 covers 9 bases. This CDR3 has 15 residues. The germline CDR1 and CDR2 sequences are SGHTA and FQGNSA. With 1 base clipped from V and 5 bases from J, the junction kept 5 bases outside the gene matches. As DNA, the CDR3 is TGTGCCAGCAGCTTAGGCGGTCTAGCGGGGGAGACCCAGTACTTC. Translated: CASSLGGLAGETQYF.

The chain links TRBV27 to TRBJ2-7, with 11 bases identical to TRBD2. CDR3 length equals 14 residues. V lost 6 bases and J lost 7; bases outside the gene matches: 8. The V gene's germline CDR1 is MNHEY and CDR2 SMNVEV (reference sequence). In DNA, the CDR3 is TGTGCCAGCAGGCCACTAGCGGGAGCAGGAGAGCAGTACTTC. Translating it yields CASRPLAGAGEQYF.

This chain connects TRBV4-1 to TRBJ2-3, with 7 nucleotides matching TRBD2. The length of the CDR3 is 16 residues. V gave up 7 bases and J gave up 0 bases; unmatched junction bases: 10. Germline-derived CDR1 and CDR2 are MGHRA and YSYEKL. In DNA form, the CDR3 reads TGCGCCAGCACCCTAAGGGAGGGTCGTAGCACAGATACGCAGTATTTT. It codes for CASTLREGRSTDTQYF.

This clone was seen once. The chain combines TRBV4-1 with TRBJ1-3; D might be TRBD1 (6 bases). Germline CDR1 is MGHRA and CDR2 is YSYEKL. The CDR3 totals 17 residues. V lost 2 bases, J lost 2 bases, and 16 bases lay in between. The CDR3 DNA reads TGCGCCAGCAGCCAACCCACAGGGTTAAAGGCTGGAAACACCATATATTTT. Its translation: CASSQPTGLKAGNTIYF.

The chain recombines TRBV28 with TRBJ1-2; possibly TRBD1 for D (5 bases). From germline, CDR1 is MDHEN and CDR2 SYDVKM. The CDR3 has 13 amino acids. V lost 6 bases and J lost 4, with 12 bases in between. In DNA form, the CDR3 reads TGTGCCAGCAGACGCGGCGGGGGCTATGGCTACACCTTC. Protein: CASRRGGGYGYTF.

The CDR3 region is CASSFQGSYEQYF. CDR3 sequence (DNA): TGTGCCAGCAGCTTCCAGGGCTCCTACGAGCAGTACTTC. The V gene is TRBV11-2, the J gene TRBJ2-7; the D gene is possibly TRBD1 (5 bases). The CDR3 has 13 residues. The germline V and J ends were trimmed by 3 bases and 0 bases, with 6 bases remaining between them. CDR1 and CDR2 from the germline V gene are SGHAT and FQNNGV.

J is TRBJ2-1 and V is TRBV27, with a weak D call TRBD2 (6 bases). The V and J ends lost 6 bases and 4 bases respectively, with 16 bases between them. The V gene's germline CDR1 is MNHEY and CDR2 SMNVEV (reference sequence). The CDR3 runs 15 residues. CDR3 sequence: CASRAAGLQYNEQFF. CDR3 coding DNA: TGTGCCAGCAGGGCTGCCGGACTACAATACAATGAGCAGTTCTTC.

The chain is built from TRBV13 and TRBJ1-5; the match to TRBD1 covers 12 bases. The CDR3 runs 15 residues. Looked up from germline, CDR1 is PRHDT and CDR2 is FYEKMQ (reference sequence). J lost 6 bases, V lost 3 bases, and 3 bases had no gene match. CDR3 residues: CASSLGQGASQPQHF. The CDR3 DNA sequence: TGTGCCAGCAGCTTGGGACAGGGGGCAAGTCAGCCCCAGCATTTT.

The V gene is TRBV21-1, the J gene TRBJ1-5. TRBV21-1 is marked as a pseudogene. This CDR3 has 15 amino acids. The CDR3 reads CASSKGGKSNQPQHF. The CDR3 nucleotides are TGTGCCAGCAGCAAAGGTGGGAAGAGCAATCAGCCCCAGCATTTT.

The chain is built from TRBV6-6 and TRBJ2-1; 9 nucleotides align to TRBD2. The CDR3 extends over 15 amino acids. Germline loops: CDR1 MNHNY, CDR2 SVGAGI (reference sequence). V lost 2 bases, J lost 9 bases, and 8 bases stayed unmatched. CDR3 sequence reads: CASSYGGGGAGEQFF. The CDR3 DNA reads as TGTGCCAGCAGTTACGGGGGCGGGGGGGCCGGTGAGCAGTTCTTC.

The V and J genes are TRBV4-1 and TRBJ1-2; 8 nucleotides line up with TRBD1. This CDR3 contains 16 residues. The V and J ends lost 0 bases and 6 bases, in that order; junction bases with no gene match: 9. From germline, CDR1 is MGHRA and CDR2 YSYEKL. CDR3 in DNA: TGCGCCAGCAGCCAAGAACGGGGCAGGGGGCTCCATGGCTACACCTTC. Amino acids: CASSQERGRGLHGYTF.

This clone was recorded a few times. A junction boundary mismatches the germline segment, possibly from a read error. The V call is TRBV5-1, the J call TRBJ2-7; 11 bases match TRBD2. This CDR3 contains 14 residues. CDR1 is SGHRS, CDR2 YFSETQ, per germline. The CDR3 sequence is CASRLGLADYEQYF. CDR3 DNA sequence: TGCGCCAGCAGGTTGGGACTAGCGGACTACGAGCAGTACTTC.

The chain carries TRBV5-1 and TRBJ1-1; 10 bases agree with TRBD1. Unmatched junction bases numbered 2, after V lost 0 bases and J lost 0 bases. CDR3 size: 16 residues. Germline CDR1 SGHRS, CDR2 YFSETQ. The CDR3 protein is CASSLETGGMNTEAFF. The DNA for the CDR3 is TGCGCCAGCAGCTTGGAGACAGGGGGCATGAACACTGAAGCTTTCTTT.

V usage is TRBV5-6 and J usage is TRBJ1-2; 9 positions match TRBD1. There are 13 residues in the CDR3. Trimming at V came to 3 bases and at J to 8 bases, leaving 5 bases not matched to a gene. The germline V gene encodes CDR1 SGHDT and CDR2 YYEEEE. The CDR3 reads CASSWDREDGYTF. CDR3 DNA: TGTGCCAGCAGCTGGGACAGGGAAGACGGCTACACCTTC.

The V and J genes are TRBV28 and TRBJ1-1; D unresolved. This CDR3 has 15 amino acids. Trimming pared 2 bases from V and 1 base from J, leaving 11 bases between. CDR1 is MDHEN, CDR2 SYDVKM, per germline. The CDR3 DNA sequence: TGTGCCAGCAGTTTAGTGGGATCTACGAACACTGAAGCTTTCTTT. As protein: CASSLVGSTNTEAFF.

V gene TRBV18 combines with J gene TRBJ2-7; tentative D call: TRBD2 (5 bases). The CDR3 is made up of 14 amino acids. V was shortened by 3 bases and J by 0 bases, with 9 bases between the two germline ends. Germline assignment: CDR1 KGHSH and CDR2 LQKENI. The CDR3 DNA reads as TGTGCCAGCTCACCCCTAGCTTCCTCCTACGAGCAGTACTTC. Translating gives CASSPLASSYEQYF.

The chain combines TRBV28 with TRBJ1-5, with TRBD1 identical over 7 bases. V lost 5 bases and J lost 4; bases outside the gene matches: 8. The CDR3 spans 15 residues. CDR1 and CDR2 from the germline V gene are MDHEN and SYDVKM. CDR3 bases: TGTGCCAGCAGTATTAGGGACAGCTTAAATCAGCCCCAGCATTTT. It codes for CASSIRDSLNQPQHF.

The rearrangement links TRBV4-2 to TRBJ2-7, with a weak D call TRBD2 (6 bases). Looked up from germline, CDR1 is LGHNA and CDR2 is YNFKEQ. V lost 1 base to trimming and J lost 0 bases, with 13 bases between them. There are 16 residues in the CDR3. CDR3 sequence: CASSQVTISGSYEQYF. The CDR3 coding sequence is TGTGCCAGCAGCCAAGTGACGATTAGCGGCTCCTACGAGCAGTACTTC.

The genes are TRBV9 and TRBJ2-1; maybe TRBD2 (6 bases). The CDR3 is 15 amino acids. V lost 2 bases and J lost 0, with 9 bases in between. Germline CDR1 SGDLS, CDR2 YYNGEE. CDR3 amino acids: CASSVSGSSYNEQFF. The CDR3 DNA reads as TGTGCCAGCAGCGTCTCCGGGAGCTCCTACAATGAGCAGTTCTTC.

This chain connects TRBV9 to TRBJ2-3; D might be TRBD2 (7 bases). Germline V gene sequence: CDR1 SGDLS, CDR2 YYNGEE. The CDR3 sequence is 16 residues long. V was shortened by 4 bases and J by 1 base, with 16 bases between the two germline ends. CDR3 sequence: CASSPGDYGRTDTQYF. The CDR3 DNA sequence: TGTGCCAGCAGCCCAGGGGACTACGGGCGCACAGATACGCAGTATTTT.

This chain joins TRBV2 and TRBJ2-5, with 7 bases fitting TRBD2. The CDR3 is 12 amino acids. Germline CDR1 SNHLY, CDR2 FYNNEI. The trim removed 10 bases at V and 3 bases at J, leaving 5 bases unmatched. CDR3: CATGLGKETQYF. The CDR3 DNA sequence: TGTGCCACCGGACTAGGGAAAGAGACCCAGTACTTC.

This chain's CDR3 is CASSHETAGQHGYTF. DNA for the CDR3: TGTGCCAGCAGCCATGAGACGGCAGGGCAGCATGGCTACACCTTC. The chain employs TRBV4-2 and TRBJ1-2, with D perhaps matching TRBD1 (5 bases). CDR3 length equals 15 residues. V was pared by 3 bases and J by 6 bases, with 17 bases between. CDR1 and CDR2 from the germline V gene are LGHNA and YNFKEQ.